The 25 T cell receptor beta chains below were found in one sample sequenced in a study of T cell repertoires in cytomegalovirus infection. Antigens for these TCRs are unknown. TCRdb used MiXCR to reprocess the reads, holding one entry per CDR3 protein. This repertoire shows about 700,000 distinct CDR3 sequences, roughly a third found once; its top ten account for over 15%. This material consisted of cultured PBMCs, taken from culture after CMV antigen stimulation. These receptors came from a human donor in good health (CMV status not recorded). Some clones in this sample may be carry-over from other donors' samples.

The chain carries TRBV30 and TRBJ2-7; 14 bases line up with TRBD2. The V gene's germline CDR1 is GTSNPN and CDR2 SVGIG (reference sequence). V lost 4 bases and J lost 5; bases outside the gene matches: 4. This CDR3 region has 14 residues. CDR3 coding DNA: TGTGCCTGGACCATGGGACTAGCGGGAGACGAGCAGTACTTC. Its protein is CAWTMGLAGDEQYF. The entire variable domain, with the rest obtained from reference TRBV30 and TRBJ2-7, is as follows: SQTIHQWPATLVQPVGSPLSLECTVEGTSNPNLYWYRQAAGRGLQLLFYSVGIGQISSEVPQNLSASRPQDRQFILSSKKLLLSDSGFYLCAWTMGLAGDEQYFGPGTRLTVT.

V is TRBV20-1 and J is TRBJ2-3, with D hard to call. The germline gives CDR1 DFQATT, CDR2 SNEGSKA (reference sequence). This CDR3 has 13 amino acids. Between the trimmed V and J ends, which lost 2 bases and 2 bases, there was a span of 8 bases. The CDR3 DNA follows: TGCAGTGCTAGACCGACTGCCACAGATACGCAGTATTTT. Its protein product is CSARPTATDTQYF.

The rearrangement joins TRBV25-1 to TRBJ2-5, with D possibly matching TRBD1 (5 bases). Trimming took 5 bases from V and 2 from J, leaving 15 bases between them. The CDR3 consists of 15 residues. CDR1 and CDR2 from the germline V gene are MGHDK and SYGVNS. The CDR3 bases are TGTGCCAGCAGTTTCACAGGTGCCCTTCAAGAGACCCAGTACTTC. Translating it yields CASSFTGALQETQYF. Drawing the rest from reference TRBV25-1 and TRBJ2-5, the complete variable domain is EADIYQTPRYLVIGTGKKITLECSQTMGHDKMYWYQQDPGMELHLIHYSYGVNSTEKGDLSSESTVSRIRTEHFPLTLESARPSHTSQYLCASSFTGALQETQYFGPGTRLLVL.

The chain joins TRBV6-5 to TRBJ1-2; D is uncertain. Germline assignment: CDR1 MNHEY and CDR2 SVGAGI. V gave up 0 bases and J gave up 10 bases, with 9 bases separating them. The CDR3 is made up of 12 amino acids. CDR3 DNA sequence: TGTGCCAGCAGTTACTCGAATCCGTCCTACACCTTC. This gives the protein CASSYSNPSYTF.

This clonotype was counted ten times or more. The rearrangement joins TRBV7-2 to TRBJ1-2; D remains ambiguous. This CDR3 spans 13 amino acids. Germline-derived CDR1 and CDR2 are SGHTA and FQGNSA. Trimming removed 1 base from V and 8 bases from J, with 11 bases in between. CDR3 DNA sequence: TGTGCCAGCAGCTTAGGGCAGGTCCAAGGCTACACCTTC. Translation: CASSLGQVQGYTF.

This clonotype has a handful of counts. The gene calls are TRBV7-9 and TRBJ1-2; 10 positions agree with TRBD1. V lost 5 bases and J lost 4; bases outside the gene matches: 7. The germline V gene encodes CDR1 SEHNR and CDR2 FQNEAQ (reference sequence). The CDR3 extends over 15 amino acids. The CDR3 bases are TGTGCCAGCAGCGAGACAGGGGGCCTCCCCTATGGCTACACCTTC. Residues: CASSETGGLPYGYTF.

This clonotype was seen a few times. This chain joins TRBV20-1 and TRBJ2-2, with D uncertain. V was pared by 5 bases and J by 5 bases, with 15 bases between. The CDR3 loop spans 14 amino acids. CDR1 DFQATT and CDR2 SNEGSKA come from the germline V gene (reference sequence). CDR3 DNA sequence: TGCAGTGCTGGACGTAACGAGATTACCGGGGAGCTGTTTTTT. Protein: CSAGRNEITGELFF.

Many counts were recorded for this clonotype. The V gene is TRBV7-2, the J gene TRBJ2-5, with TRBD1 identical over 7 bases. Germline V lookup: CDR1 SGHTA, CDR2 FQGNSA. V lost 5 bases, J lost 4 bases, and 16 bases stayed unmatched. The CDR3 extends over 17 amino acids. CDR3: CASSPRASGGGGETQYF. The CDR3 DNA reads TGTGCCAGCAGCCCCCGGGCGTCAGGGGGTGGAGGAGAGACCCAGTACTTC.

V gene TRBV4-1 combines with J gene TRBJ2-7, with no clear D. V was clipped by 4 bases and J by 2 bases, with 15 bases between them. The CDR3 has 15 residues. Germline CDR1 reads MGHRA; CDR2 reads YSYEKL. CDR3 nucleotide sequence: TGCGCCAGCAGCCGCTCCCCTCAACGAACCTACGAGCAGTACTTC. Residues: CASSRSPQRTYEQYF.

V is TRBV27 and J is TRBJ2-2; D is unclear. The V gene's germline CDR1 is MNHEY and CDR2 SMNVEV (reference sequence). Between the trimmed V and J ends, which lost 7 bases and 1 base, there was a span of 10 bases. The CDR3 has 14 residues. The CDR3 protein is CASNDYGNTGELFF. CDR3 DNA sequence: TGTGCCAGCAACGATTACGGGAACACCGGGGAGCTGTTTTTT.

This clonotype was detected only a few times. The chain couples TRBV12-5 to TRBJ1-1; 8 bases agree with TRBD1. Germline lookup yields CDR1 LGHNT and CDR2 FRNRAP. The CDR3 spans 13 residues. V shed 5 bases and J 5 bases; nucleotides not matched to a gene: 4. The CDR3 sequence is CASGKQGGTEAFF. CDR3 DNA: TGTGCTAGTGGTAAACAGGGGGGGACTGAAGCTTTCTTT.

This clonotype was found a few times. The chain has TRBV6-1 and TRBJ1-5, with no clear D. From germline, CDR1 is MNHNS and CDR2 SASEGT. The CDR3 has 12 residues. Trimming shortened V by 7 bases and J by 5 bases, and 9 bases separated the two germline ends. The chain's CDR3 is CASNERYQPQHF. CDR3 bases: TGTGCCAGCAATGAGCGATATCAGCCCCAGCATTTT.

This chain uses TRBV5-6 with TRBJ2-3; D is undetermined. Germline V gene data show CDR1 as SGHDT and CDR2 as YYEEEE. V shed 5 bases and J shed 2 bases, with 18 bases lying between them. This CDR3 has 16 residues. The CDR3 region is CASSYQRVPYTDTQYF. CDR3 in DNA: TGTGCCAGCAGTTATCAAAGGGTTCCCTACACAGATACGCAGTATTTT.

The chain employs TRBV7-4 and TRBJ1-1; D ambiguous. V shed 6 bases and J shed 8 bases, with 13 bases lying between them. The CDR3 extends over 12 amino acids. Germline CDR1 is SGHVT and CDR2 is SQSDAQ. The CDR3 region has the DNA TGTGCCAGCAGTCCTTCCCGCGCAGAAGCTTTCTTT. Encoded protein: CASSPSRAEAFF.

This clonotype was detected a few times. The chain is built from TRBV27 and TRBJ1-4; the D gene is possibly TRBD1 (6 bases). This CDR3 has 14 amino acids. The germline V gene has CDR1 MNHEY and CDR2 SMNVEV (reference sequence). V lost 7 bases, J lost 5 bases, and 14 bases lay in between. The CDR3: CASKSGQGNEKLFF. In DNA form, the CDR3 reads TGTGCCAGCAAAAGTGGGCAGGGGAATGAAAAACTGTTTTTT.

This clonotype was counted only a few times. The chain links TRBV6-5 to TRBJ1-6; D gene ambiguous. The ends were cut back, 3 bases at V and 6 bases at J, with 12 bases in the middle. The CDR3 is 15 residues long. Germline V gene lookup returns CDR1 MNHEY and CDR2 SVGAGI. The CDR3 region has the DNA TGTGCCAGCAGTTATTCAGACGCCGGTAATTCACCCCTCCACTTT. Its translation: CASSYSDAGNSPLHF.

The sample holds a few counts of this clonotype. This chain uses TRBV6-1 with TRBJ2-2; TRBD2 agrees at 10 bases. CDR3 length: 15 amino acids. The junction had 4 bases not matched to a gene; V was cut back by 7 bases and J by 2 bases. Germline CDR1 and CDR2: MNHNS and SASEGT. In DNA form, the CDR3 reads TGTGCCAGCAAGCTAGCGGGGGTTAACACCGGGGAGCTGTTTTTT. Amino acid sequence: CASKLAGVNTGELFF.

The chain has TRBV6-2 or TRBV6-3 and TRBJ2-7; TRBD1 aligns across 8 bases. This CDR3 contains 17 residues. Germline V gene sequence: CDR1 MNHEY, CDR2 SVGEGT. V lost 6 bases and J lost 1; bases outside the gene matches: 14. This CDR3 reads CASRPAIFRDRSYEQYF. In nucleotides, the CDR3 is TGTGCCAGCAGACCCGCTATATTCCGGGACAGGTCCTACGAGCAGTACTTC.

This chain links TRBV2 with TRBJ1-1; no reliable D call. This CDR3 is 13 amino acids long. Germline assignment: CDR1 SNHLY and CDR2 FYNNEI. Trimming took off 6 bases at V and 3 bases at J, with 11 bases between the two ends. The CDR3 region is CASRRTLYTEAFF. The CDR3 DNA follows: TGTGCCAGCAGAAGGACTCTTTACACTGAAGCTTTCTTT.

This clonotype was counted only a few times. The V call is TRBV10-3, the J call TRBJ2-7; TRBD2 matches 8 bases. The CDR3 has 13 amino acids. The germline V gene has CDR1 ENHRY and CDR2 SYGVKD. V shed 5 bases, J shed 5 bases, and the junction held 5 bases outside the gene matches. The CDR3 DNA reads TGTGCCATCAGTTCTAGCGGGTCGGACGAGCAGTACTTC. Its translation: CAISSSGSDEQYF.

This clonotype was recorded at least ten times. V is TRBV7-2 and J is TRBJ2-7; D possibly corresponds to TRBD2 (6 bases). Germline V gene data show CDR1 as SGHTA and CDR2 as FQGNSA. The CDR3 length is 15 residues. Trimming stripped 5 bases from V and 2 bases from J, with 16 bases between. The DNA of the CDR3 is TGTGCCAGCAGCCGTACTAGCACGGGACCCTACGAGCAGTACTTC. Its translation: CASSRTSTGPYEQYF.

The chain links TRBV10-3 to TRBJ2-3; unclear D gene. The CDR3 length is 14 residues. CDR1 and CDR2 from the germline V gene are ENHRY and SYGVKD. The V end was cut by 4 bases, the J end by 6 bases, with 14 bases between. The CDR3, as DNA: TGTGCCATCAGTGTCCTTCCAGAGATGGATACGCAGTATTTT. Amino acid sequence: CAISVLPEMDTQYF.

The chain links TRBV19 to TRBJ2-4; TRBD1 matches at 10 bases. CDR1 LNHDA and CDR2 SQIVND come from the germline V gene (reference sequence). The CDR3 has 15 residues. J gave up 8 bases and V 5 bases, and 9 bases lay outside the gene matches. The CDR3 nucleotides read TGTGCCAGTAGTGTTAGGGACAGGGGCGCGGACATTCAGTACTTC. The encoded protein is CASSVRDRGADIQYF.

This clonotype showed up just a few times. The V call is TRBV18, the J call TRBJ2-2, with D unclear. The CDR3 runs to 16 residues. V was trimmed by 2 bases and J by 6 bases, leaving 16 bases between them. CDR1 is KGHSH, CDR2 LQKENI, per germline. CDR3 coding DNA: TGTGCCAGCTCACCAAGCCCCTCTGGAATCTCCGGGGAGCTGTTTTTT. It encodes CASSPSPSGISGELFF.

The chain links TRBV7-8 to TRBJ2-3; 11 nucleotides match TRBD1. The CDR3 length is 16 residues. After removal of 5 bases from V and 6 bases from J, the junction contained 10 bases not matched to a gene. The germline gives CDR1 SGHVS, CDR2 FQNEAQ. Written as DNA, the CDR3 is TGTGCCAGCAGCCCCCGGACAGGGGGCTTTCTGGATACGCAGTATTTT. Its protein is CASSPRTGGFLDTQYF.